A single sample is the source of the 27 T cell receptor beta chains below, sequenced in a study of T-cell reconstitution after alpha-beta-depleted transplantation in children. Findings of the study overall: Counts and diversity of T cells one year after transplant came mostly from newly produced T cells.

The library targeted TCRbeta and was prepared with unique molecular identifiers. A single record per CDR3 protein comes from TCRdb applying MiXCR to the PCR reads. Of about 290,000 distinct CDR3 sequences listed, roughly 8.2% are singletons. These receptors' antigens are unknown. The source was peripheral blood, collected 360 days after TCRalphabeta/CD19-depleted stem cell transplant. Receptor source: a female patient aged 2-9 years who had a stem cell transplant for Fanconi anemia, so the T cells may come from the graft donor.

The chain combines TRBV6-2 or TRBV6-3 with TRBJ1-5, with 9 bases fitting TRBD1. The CDR3 has 15 residues. Trimming took 6 bases from V and 7 from J; bases not matched to a gene: 10. Looked up from germline, CDR1 is MNHEY and CDR2 is SVGEGT. CDR3 sequence: CASRLTGGTLQPQHF. CDR3 DNA sequence: TGTGCCAGCAGACTGACAGGGGGAACGTTACAGCCCCAGCATTTT.

There are many counts of this clonotype. DNA of the CDR3: TGTGCCAGCAGCCCCGGACTAGCGGGCAACCATGAGCAGTTCTTC. Its translation is CASSPGLAGNHEQFF. The chain combines TRBV7-9 with TRBJ2-1; 11 bases align to TRBD2. Germline loops: CDR1 SEHNR, CDR2 FQNEAQ (reference sequence). V lost 5 bases to trimming and J lost 8 bases; unmatched junction nucleotides: 8. This CDR3 comprises 15 residues.

The chain joins TRBV24-1 to TRBJ2-3, with 11 bases aligning to TRBD2. The junction had 7 bases not matched to a gene; V was cut back by 2 bases and J by 1 base. The germline gives CDR1 KGHDR, CDR2 SFDVKD. The CDR3 contains 18 residues. CDR3 amino acids: CATSDSGLAAARTDTQYF. CDR3 sequence (DNA): TGTGCCACCAGTGATTCGGGACTAGCGGCAGCCCGCACAGATACGCAGTATTTT.

This clonotype was recorded at least ten times. The chain links TRBV5-1 to TRBJ2-5; perhaps D is TRBD1 or TRBD2 (5 bases each). V was pared by 3 bases and J by 5 bases, with 14 bases between. CDR3 length equals 14 residues. The germline CDR1 and CDR2 sequences are SGHRS and YFSETQ. The CDR3 reads CASSSLLGEETQYF. Here the CDR3 DNA reads TGCGCCAGCAGCTCCCTCCTGGGGGAGGAGACCCAGTACTTC.

There are a few counts of this clonotype. This chain joins TRBV30 and TRBJ1-2; D is undetermined. This CDR3 comprises 11 residues. Deletions cut 0 bases from V and 8 bases from J, with 7 bases between. Looked up from germline, CDR1 is GTSNPN and CDR2 is SVGIG (reference sequence). CDR3 in amino acids: CAWSVPGGYTF. The CDR3 DNA reads as TGTGCCTGGAGTGTACCTGGCGGCTACACCTTC.

Many counts were recorded for this clonotype. The genes are TRBV12-3 or TRBV12-4 and TRBJ1-1; a possible D gene is TRBD1 (6 bases). This CDR3 contains 14 residues. V lost 10 bases, J lost 4 bases, and 19 bases lay in between. Here the CDR3 reads CATSVRGGFTEAFF. CDR3 sequence (DNA): TGTGCCACCAGCGTGAGGGGGGGGTTCACTGAAGCTTTCTTT.

CDR3 region: CASSQEGVTYYYEQYF. CDR3 sequence (DNA): TGTGCCAGCAGCCAAGAAGGGGTTACCTACTACTACGAGCAGTACTTC. The rearrangement joins TRBV4-2 to TRBJ2-7, with a possible D match to TRBD1 (5 bases). V was clipped by 0 bases and J by 3 bases, with 15 bases between them. The germline V gene encodes CDR1 LGHNA and CDR2 YNFKEQ. The CDR3 has 16 amino acids.

At least ten counts were recorded for this clonotype. The chain links TRBV12-3 or TRBV12-4 to TRBJ2-5, with D possibly matching TRBD2 (5 bases). CDR3 length equals 15 residues. V gave up 0 bases and J gave up 5 bases, with 13 bases separating them. The CDR3 nucleotides read TGTGCCAGCAGTTTAGCCGGGTTTTGGGAGGAGACCCAGTACTTC. This sequence encodes CASSLAGFWEETQYF.

The table lists this clonotype with many counts. The V and J genes are TRBV15 and TRBJ2-5; unclear D gene. Trimming removed 4 bases at V and 5 bases at J, with 14 bases between. Per germline, CDR1 LNHNV and CDR2 YYDKDF (reference sequence). The CDR3 length is 14 residues. As DNA, the CDR3 is TGTGCCACCAGCATGGCAGCAACGAGGGAGACCCAGTACTTC. This codes for CATSMAATRETQYF.

This clonotype has ten or more counts. The rearrangement joins TRBV15 to TRBJ1-2, with D unresolved. V was clipped by 3 bases and J by 8 bases, with 16 bases between them. This CDR3 comprises 14 residues. Germline V gene sequence: CDR1 LNHNV, CDR2 YYDKDF (reference sequence). The CDR3: CATSRRAVLSGYTF. In DNA, the CDR3 is TGTGCCACCAGCAGGAGGGCAGTCCTTAGCGGCTACACCTTC.

In its sample, this clonotype was seen many times. The gene calls are TRBV7-3 and TRBJ2-1; 10 bases map to TRBD1. The V segment lost 6 bases and the J segment 6 bases; nucleotides outside the gene matches: 11. Germline values: CDR1 SGHTA, CDR2 FQGTGA. The CDR3 loop spans 16 amino acids. The CDR3 bases are TGTGCCAGCAGTCATTACCGGGGACAGGGGACCAATGAGCAGTTCTTC. This encodes CASSHYRGQGTNEQFF.

In this sample, this clonotype turned up many times. This chain joins TRBV10-3 and TRBJ1-2, with D unresolved. The germline gives CDR1 ENHRY, CDR2 SYGVKD. CDR3 length: 14 residues. V lost 10 bases and J lost 2, with 17 bases in between. This CDR3 reads CATISASANYGYTF. For the CDR3, the DNA is TGTGCCACGATTTCAGCCTCAGCGAACTATGGCTACACCTTC.

This clonotype was seen at least ten times. The rearrangement links TRBV18 to TRBJ2-1; TRBD1 might be the D (5 bases). The CDR3 runs 13 residues. Germline CDR1 KGHSH, CDR2 LQKENI. V shed 2 bases and J shed 9 bases, with 11 bases lying between them. CDR3: CASSPGAYGEQFF. The CDR3 DNA reads as TGTGCCAGCTCACCAGGGGCCTATGGTGAGCAGTTCTTC. Combining the CDR3 with reference TRBV18 and TRBJ2-1 gives the whole variable domain NAGVMQNPRHLVRRRGQEARLRCSPMKGHSHVYWYRQLPEEGLKFMVYLQKENIIDESGMPKERFSAEFPKEGPSILRIQQVVRGDSAAYFCASSPGAYGEQFFGPGTRLTVL.

The chain carries TRBV25-1 and TRBJ2-1; 13 nucleotides line up with TRBD2. Trimming removed 4 bases from V and 4 bases from J; junction bases left unmatched: 16. Germline-derived CDR1 and CDR2 are MGHDK and SYGVNS. This CDR3 has 20 amino acids. CDR3 sequence: CASSGLGTSGIIPYYNEQFF. CDR3 DNA sequence: TGTGCCAGCAGTGGCCTCGGGACTAGCGGGATAATCCCGTATTACAATGAGCAGTTCTTC. The full variable domain, completed using reference TRBV25-1 and TRBJ2-1, is EADIYQTPRYLVIGTGKKITLECSQTMGHDKMYWYQQDPGMELHLIHYSYGVNSTEKGDLSSESTVSRIRTEHFPLTLESARPSHTSQYLCASSGLGTSGIIPYYNEQFFGPGTRLTVL.

The chain joins TRBV10-2 to TRBJ2-5; 15 bases align to TRBD2. Germline V gene sequence: CDR1 WSHSY, CDR2 SAAADI. V lost 3 bases to trimming and J lost 4 bases; unmatched junction nucleotides: 9. The CDR3 has 18 residues. The CDR3, as DNA: TGCGCCAGCAGTGAAAAGGGACTAGCGGGAGGCCGAGCAGAGACCCAGTACTTC. As protein: CASSEKGLAGGRAETQYF.

This clonotype came up many times. CDR3 sequence: CATSSPERDILNEQFF. CDR3 DNA sequence: TGTGCCACCAGCTCACCCGAAAGGGACATCCTCAATGAGCAGTTCTTC. The chain combines TRBV15 with TRBJ2-1; D may be TRBD1 (6 bases). The CDR3 sequence is 16 residues long. Trimming shortened V by 5 bases and J by 6 bases, and 20 bases separated the two germline ends. Germline V gene lookup returns CDR1 LNHNV and CDR2 YYDKDF (reference sequence). Full variable domain (remainder filled in from reference TRBV15 and TRBJ2-1): DAMVIQNPRYQVTQFGKPVTLSCSQTLNHNVMYWYQQKSSQAPKLLFHYYDKDFNNEADTPDNFQSRRPNTSFCFLDIRSPGLGDTAMYLCATSSPERDILNEQFFGPGTRLTVL.

The chain couples TRBV6-1 to TRBJ2-2; D call uncertain. The ends were cut back, 2 bases at V and 4 bases at J, with 8 bases in the middle. Per the germline V gene, CDR1 is MNHNS and CDR2 is SASEGT. The length of the CDR3 is 14 residues. The CDR3 sequence: CASSELTTTGELFF. The CDR3 nucleotides read TGTGCCAGCAGTGAATTAACAACCACCGGGGAGCTGTTTTTT.

This chain uses TRBV4-3 with TRBJ1-4; weak D call: TRBD1 (5 bases). V was cut by 4 bases and J by 8 bases, with 11 bases left in between. This CDR3 is built from 13 residues. CDR1 is LGHNA and CDR2 is YSLEER in the germline V gene. CDR3 sequence: CASSRDFREKLFF. CDR3 DNA sequence: TGCGCCAGCAGCCGGGACTTCAGAGAAAAACTGTTTTTT.

The chain uses TRBV7-3 and TRBJ1-2; the D gene is possibly TRBD1 (5 bases). Germline-derived CDR1 and CDR2 are SGHTA and FQGTGA. This CDR3 has 15 residues. Trimming removed 2 bases from V and 6 bases from J, with 16 bases in between. CDR3 region: CASSLSGDRLNGYTF. In nucleotides, the CDR3 is TGTGCCAGCAGCTTATCGGGGGACCGTTTGAATGGCTACACCTTC.

This clonotype has at least ten counts. V gene TRBV27 combines with J gene TRBJ1-6; the D is unclear. Germline V gene sequence: CDR1 MNHEY, CDR2 SMNVEV (reference sequence). V was cut by 5 bases and J by 10 bases, with 21 bases left in between. This CDR3 is 16 amino acids long. CDR3 protein: CASSRNPGIQGSPLHF. CDR3 DNA sequence: TGTGCCAGCAGTCGAAACCCGGGCATTCAAGGATCACCCCTCCACTTT.

This clonotype has more than one count but fewer than ten. The V and J genes are TRBV10-2 and TRBJ2-7; 10 bases align to TRBD1. The CDR3 covers 14 residues. After removal of 5 bases from V and 3 bases from J, the junction contained 4 bases not matched to a gene. The germline CDR1 and CDR2 sequences are WSHSY and SAAADI. CDR3 protein: CASSKGTGVYEQYF. The CDR3 DNA reads as TGCGCCAGCAGTAAAGGGACAGGGGTCTACGAGCAGTACTTC.

This clonotype showed up just a few times. The chain employs TRBV2 and TRBJ2-5; tentatively, D is TRBD2 (7 bases). The germline V gene has CDR1 SNHLY and CDR2 FYNNEI. The CDR3 length is 16 residues. Trimming took 7 bases from V and 5 from J, leaving 23 bases between them. CDR3 residues: CASTKNGGPEGETQYF. The DNA for the CDR3 is TGTGCCAGCACCAAAAACGGGGGGCCTGAGGGTGAGACCCAGTACTTC.

This clonotype has a count of ten or more. The chain links TRBV12-3 or TRBV12-4 to TRBJ2-5, with 7 bases identical to TRBD1. The CDR3 is made up of 14 amino acids. After removal of 1 base from V and 4 bases from J, the junction contained 3 bases not matched to a gene. The CDR3 coding sequence is TGTGCCAGCAGTTTAGGGGCAGGGGGAGAGACCCAGTACTTC. Protein: CASSLGAGGETQYF.

There are many counts of this clonotype. The genes are TRBV29-1 and TRBJ2-5; 10 bases fit TRBD1. Unmatched junction bases numbered 12, after V lost 1 base and J lost 7 bases. CDR1 is SQVTM and CDR2 is ANQGSEA in the germline V gene. The CDR3 is 16 amino acids. The CDR3, as DNA: TGCAGCGTTGAAGGGTTTATGGACAGGGGGTTGGTGACCCAGTACTTC. Protein product: CSVEGFMDRGLVTQYF. The full variable domain, rest sourced from reference TRBV29-1 and TRBJ2-5, is SAVISQKPSRDICQRGTSLTIQCQVDSQVTMMFWYRQQPGQSLTLIATANQGSEATYESGFVIDKFPISRPNLTFSTLTVSNMSPEDSSIYLCSVEGFMDRGLVTQYFGPGTRLLVL.

There are a few counts of this clonotype. The V and J genes are TRBV28 and TRBJ1-2, with TRBD1 matching over 8 bases. V shed 0 bases, J shed 7 bases, and the junction held 4 bases outside the gene matches. Germline lookup yields CDR1 MDHEN and CDR2 SYDVKM. This CDR3 is 14 amino acids long. CDR3 coding DNA: TGTGCCAGCAGTTTATGGGCAGGGGGCCCTGGCTACACCTTC. Amino acids: CASSLWAGGPGYTF.

At least ten counts were recorded for this clonotype. The CDR3 coding sequence is TGTGCCTGGAGTGTTGGTTTAGCGGGAGAGACCCAGTACTTC. This sequence encodes CAWSVGLAGETQYF. V gene TRBV30 combines with J gene TRBJ2-5; 7 bases are shared with TRBD2. This CDR3 has 14 amino acids. V was pared by 0 bases and J by 4 bases, with 5 bases of the junction left unmatched. CDR1 and CDR2 (germline): GTSNPN, SVGIG (reference sequence).

The chain recombines TRBV2 with TRBJ2-7; 8 positions agree with TRBD2. Germline CDR1 reads SNHLY; CDR2 reads FYNNEI. Trimming at V came to 7 bases and at J to 4 bases, leaving 9 bases not matched to a gene. The CDR3 is 14 residues long. CDR3 sequence reads: CASTFRLALYEQYF. CDR3 sequence (DNA): TGTGCCAGCACATTTCGACTAGCGCTATACGAGCAGTACTTC.